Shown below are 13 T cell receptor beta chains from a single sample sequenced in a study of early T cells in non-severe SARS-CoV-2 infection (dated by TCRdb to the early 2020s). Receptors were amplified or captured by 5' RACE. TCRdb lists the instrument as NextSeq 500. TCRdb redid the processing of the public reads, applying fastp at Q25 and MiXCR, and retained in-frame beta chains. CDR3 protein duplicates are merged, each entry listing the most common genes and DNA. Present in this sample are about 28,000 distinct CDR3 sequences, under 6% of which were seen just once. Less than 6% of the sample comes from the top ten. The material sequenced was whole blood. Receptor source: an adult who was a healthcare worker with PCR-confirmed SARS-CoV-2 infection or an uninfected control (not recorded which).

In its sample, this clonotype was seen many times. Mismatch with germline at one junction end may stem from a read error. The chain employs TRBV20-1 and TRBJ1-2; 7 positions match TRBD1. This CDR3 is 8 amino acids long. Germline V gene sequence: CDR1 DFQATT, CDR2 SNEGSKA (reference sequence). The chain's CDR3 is CRNRGGYF. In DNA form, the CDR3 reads TGCAGAAACAGGGGAGGGTACTTC.

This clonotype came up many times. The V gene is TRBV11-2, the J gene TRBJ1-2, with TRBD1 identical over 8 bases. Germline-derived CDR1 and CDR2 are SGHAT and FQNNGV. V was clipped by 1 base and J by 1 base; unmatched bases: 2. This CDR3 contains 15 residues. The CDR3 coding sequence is TGTGCCAGCAGCTTAGGACAGGGGTTTAACTATGGCTACACCTTC. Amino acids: CASSLGQGFNYGYTF. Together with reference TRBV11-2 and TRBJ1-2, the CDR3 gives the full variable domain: EAGVAQSPRYKIIEKRQSVAFWCNPISGHATLYWYQQILGQGPKLLIQFQNNGVVDDSQLPKDRFSAERLKGVDSTLKIQPAKLEDSAVYLCASSLGQGFNYGYTFGSGTRLTVV.

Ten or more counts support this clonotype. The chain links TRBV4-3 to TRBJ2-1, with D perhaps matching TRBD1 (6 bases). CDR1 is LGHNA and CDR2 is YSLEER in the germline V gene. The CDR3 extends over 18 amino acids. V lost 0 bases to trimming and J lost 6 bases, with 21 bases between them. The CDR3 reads CASSQEQYRVLNANEQFF. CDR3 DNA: TGCGCCAGCAGCCAAGAACAGTACAGGGTACTCAATGCCAATGAGCAGTTCTTC.

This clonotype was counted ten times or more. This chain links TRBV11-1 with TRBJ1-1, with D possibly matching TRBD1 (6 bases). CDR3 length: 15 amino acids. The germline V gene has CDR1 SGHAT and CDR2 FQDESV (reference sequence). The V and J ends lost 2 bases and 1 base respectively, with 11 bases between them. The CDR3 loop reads CASSLKGGENTEAFF. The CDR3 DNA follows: TGTGCCAGCAGCTTAAAGGGGGGAGAGAACACTGAAGCTTTCTTT.

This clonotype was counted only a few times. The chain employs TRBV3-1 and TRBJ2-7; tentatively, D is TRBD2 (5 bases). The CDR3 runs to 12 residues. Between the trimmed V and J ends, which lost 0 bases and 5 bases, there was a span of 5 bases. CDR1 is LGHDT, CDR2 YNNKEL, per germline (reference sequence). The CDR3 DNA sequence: TGTGCCAGCAGCCAAGACGGGGACGAGCAGTACTTC. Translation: CASSQDGDEQYF.

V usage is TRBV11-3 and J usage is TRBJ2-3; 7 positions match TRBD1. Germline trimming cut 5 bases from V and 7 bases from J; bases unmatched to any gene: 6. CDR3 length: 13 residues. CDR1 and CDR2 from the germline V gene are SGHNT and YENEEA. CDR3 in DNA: TGTGCCAGCAGCGAGGGGACAGCGCATACGCAGTATTTT. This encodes CASSEGTAHTQYF.

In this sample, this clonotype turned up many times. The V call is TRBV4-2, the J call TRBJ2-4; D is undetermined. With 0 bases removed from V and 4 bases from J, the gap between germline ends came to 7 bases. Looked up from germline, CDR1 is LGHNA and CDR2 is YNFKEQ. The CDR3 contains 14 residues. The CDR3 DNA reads TGTGCCAGCAGCCAAGAAACCTGGAAAAACATTCAGTACTTC. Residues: CASSQETWKNIQYF.

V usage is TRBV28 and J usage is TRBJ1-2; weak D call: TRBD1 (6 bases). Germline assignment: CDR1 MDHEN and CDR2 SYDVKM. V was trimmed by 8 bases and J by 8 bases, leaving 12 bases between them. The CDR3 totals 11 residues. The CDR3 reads CASGGARGYTF. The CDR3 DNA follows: TGTGCCAGCGGGGGGGCCAGAGGCTACACCTTC.

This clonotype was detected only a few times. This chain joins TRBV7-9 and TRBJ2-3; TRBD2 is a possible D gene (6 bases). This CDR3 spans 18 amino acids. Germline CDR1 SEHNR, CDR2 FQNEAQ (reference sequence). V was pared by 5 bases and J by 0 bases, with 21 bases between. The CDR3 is CASSDPGPRGSSTDTQYF. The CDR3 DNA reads TGTGCCAGCAGCGATCCGGGCCCCCGGGGGAGTAGCACAGATACGCAGTATTTT.

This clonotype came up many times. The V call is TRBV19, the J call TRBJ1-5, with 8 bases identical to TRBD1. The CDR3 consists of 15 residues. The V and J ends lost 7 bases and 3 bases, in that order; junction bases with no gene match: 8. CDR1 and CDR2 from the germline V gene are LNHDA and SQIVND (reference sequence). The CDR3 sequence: CASTPQGGVNQPQHF. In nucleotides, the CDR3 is TGTGCCAGTACCCCACAGGGGGGTGTCAATCAGCCCCAGCATTTT.

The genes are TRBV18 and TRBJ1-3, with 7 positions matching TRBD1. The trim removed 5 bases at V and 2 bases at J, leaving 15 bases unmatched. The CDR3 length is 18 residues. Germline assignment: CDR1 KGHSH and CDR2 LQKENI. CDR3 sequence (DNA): TGTGCCAGCTCATCCTCGGGGACAGCCCTCGAGGCTGGAAACACCATATATTTT. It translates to CASSSSGTALEAGNTIYF.

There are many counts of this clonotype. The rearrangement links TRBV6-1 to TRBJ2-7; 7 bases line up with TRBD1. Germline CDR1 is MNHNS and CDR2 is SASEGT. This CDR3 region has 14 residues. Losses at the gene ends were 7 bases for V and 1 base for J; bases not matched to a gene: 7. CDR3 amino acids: CASNPTGESYEQYF. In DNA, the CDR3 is TGTGCCAGCAACCCAACAGGGGAATCCTACGAGCAGTACTTC.

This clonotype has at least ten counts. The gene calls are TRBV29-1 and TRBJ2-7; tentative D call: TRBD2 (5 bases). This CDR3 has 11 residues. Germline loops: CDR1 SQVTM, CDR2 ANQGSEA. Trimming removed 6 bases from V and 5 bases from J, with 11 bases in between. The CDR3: CSVAHGDEQYF. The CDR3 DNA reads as TGCAGCGTAGCCCACGGGGACGAGCAGTACTTC.